This T cell receptor (beta chain) was sequenced during a study of blood T cell repertoires in COVID-19. On the study more broadly: COVID-19 samples from acute and convalescent phases originated in the United States, Italy and Spain. In each case, the material was cDNA or gDNA derived from T cells, B-cell-depleted T cells, or PBMCs.

The CDR3 sequence is 16 residues long. From germline, CDR1 is SNHLY and CDR2 FYNNEI. Trimming left V 4 bases short and J 6 bases short, with 19 bases between. In the original workflow: Nucleated cell number was recorded as an estimate derived from reference gene primer amplification. Clones were read by immunoSEQ multiplex PCR, and TCRdb kept only the in-frame ones, dropping some. From that table come the V and J calls and clone size; the DNA was used to work out D and trimming. The data show over 130,000 clones, about 91% seen once. The TCR was taken from a human donor in a cohort sampled during active COVID-19. The V gene is TRBV2, the J gene TRBJ2-1; a weak D match, TRBD1 (6 bases). The sample taken for sequencing was peripheral blood. CDR3 loop: CASSVPWDTVGNEQFF. The CDR3 DNA sequence: TGTGCCAGCAGTGTCCCTTGGGACACCGTGGGCAATGAGCAGTTCTTC.